A selection of T cell receptor beta chains follows, all from one sample in a study of T cell repertoires in cytomegalovirus infection. TCRdb analysed the reads with MiXCR anew, one entry per CDR3 protein. The table lists 200,000 to 300,000 distinct CDR3 sequences, about 12% of them singletons, with approximately 1.8% in the top ten. The material sequenced was PBMCs. Receptor source: a human donor in good health (CMV status not recorded). Some clones in this sample may be carry-over from other donors' samples. The CDR3 runs from the conserved cysteine through the conserved F or W.

v_gene	j_gene	CDR3aa
TRBV11-3	TRBJ2-7	CASSLNAYYEQYF
TRBV11-2	TRBJ2-5	CASSLLRAGVGETQYF
TRBV28	TRBJ1-5	CASTPAGVYQPQHF
TRBV14	TRBJ2-5	CASSQRRGTGQETQYF
TRBV20-1	TRBJ2-1	CSASTTLVRGYNEQFF
TRBV7-2	TRBJ2-7	CASSLVDREYEQYF
TRBV11-2	TRBJ2-3	CASSFLRSIGDTQYF
TRBV27	TRBJ1-4	CASSLLGLGEKLFF
TRBV25-1	TRBJ1-6	CASRGLPDNSPLHF
TRBV29-1	TRBJ2-1	CSVVGGESYNEQFF
TRBV20-1	TRBJ1-1	CSAKGYRVTEAFF
TRBV11-3	TRBJ1-5	CASSLEINQPQHF
TRBV4-3	TRBJ1-2	CASSQDRGTHYGYTF
TRBV4-3	TRBJ1-4	CASSPGTGGGKLFF
TRBV18	TRBJ1-2	CASSPESNYGYTF
TRBV7-6	TRBJ2-5	CASSLETGFGETQYF
TRBV28	TRBJ1-1	CASSSGTENTEAFF
TRBV15	TRBJ2-3	CATSREGSSTDTQYF
TRBV7-2	TRBJ1-1	CASSLAGTTNTEAFF
TRBV20-1	TRBJ1-4	CSARDGRDIGHVKLFF
TRBV7-2	TRBJ2-4	CASSLAGTSGIGAKNIQYF
TRBV6-2/TRBV6-3	TRBJ2-7	CASSSGLAGGYNYEQYF
TRBV25-1	TRBJ1-2	CASSEWVGGTDGYTF
TRBV5-5	TRBJ2-7	CASSLAGGGAVYEQYF
TRBV6-6	TRBJ2-6	CASSVRQGASSGANVLTF
TRBV5-5	TRBJ2-5	CASSFNGGGGETQYF
TRBV6-2/TRBV6-3	TRBJ1-2	CASSARQGAADGYTF
TRBV29-1	TRBJ2-1	CSVGKFGLAGGTNEQFF
TRBV5-4	TRBJ2-2	CASSPQGGVTTARELFF
TRBV2	TRBJ1-5	CASGGQSGNQPQHF
TRBV6-2/TRBV6-3	TRBJ2-5	CASSFPDTRETQYF
TRBV7-2	TRBJ1-5	CASSLKMIF
TRBV5-1	TRBJ1-2	CASSSGPQIDGYTF
TRBV7-3	TRBJ2-1	CASSLQPHNEQFF
TRBV7-2	TRBJ2-7	CASSLGPMGQASYEQYF
TRBV7-2	TRBJ2-2	CASSLDGGAGELFF